The source of this T cell receptor beta chain is a study of cytomegalovirus exposure and HLA in healthy donors. Germline V gene sequence: CDR1 LGHNA, CDR2 YNFKEQ. V was cut by 0 bases and J by 3 bases, with 11 bases left in between. The CDR3 is made up of 15 amino acids. The PCR contained 60 Vbeta and 13 Jbeta primers. Assay used: immunoSEQ multiplex PCR; TCRdb lists only in-frame clones, some missing. The sample shows approximately 150,000 clones, about 85% of them seen only once. The clonotype was recovered from a man aged 25-45 years in good health and CMV-seropositive. Sample: PBMCs. The chain joins TRBV4-2 to TRBJ1-2; TRBD1 is a possible D gene (5 bases). CDR3 bases: TGTGCCAGCAGCCAAGAAAGTCAGGGCGACTATGGCTACACCTTC. Translated: CASSQESQGDYGYTF.